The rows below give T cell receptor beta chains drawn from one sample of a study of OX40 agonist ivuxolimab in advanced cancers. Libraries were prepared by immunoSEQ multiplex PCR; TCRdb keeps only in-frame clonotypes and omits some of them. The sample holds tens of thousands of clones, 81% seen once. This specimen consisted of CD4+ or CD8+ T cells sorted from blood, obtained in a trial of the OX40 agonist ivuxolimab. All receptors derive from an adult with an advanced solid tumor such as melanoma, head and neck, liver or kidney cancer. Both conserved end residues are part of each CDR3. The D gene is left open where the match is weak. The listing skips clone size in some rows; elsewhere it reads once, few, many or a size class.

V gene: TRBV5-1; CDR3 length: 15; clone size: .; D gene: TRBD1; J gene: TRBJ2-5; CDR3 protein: CASSPARQGQETQYF
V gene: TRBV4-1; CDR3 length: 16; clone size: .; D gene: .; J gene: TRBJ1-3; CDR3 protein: CASSPLGRSSGNTIYF
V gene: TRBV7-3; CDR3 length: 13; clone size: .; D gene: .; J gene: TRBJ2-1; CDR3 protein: CASSPRSYNEQFF
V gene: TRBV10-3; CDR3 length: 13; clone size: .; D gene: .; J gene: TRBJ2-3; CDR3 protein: CAISDRGTDTQYF
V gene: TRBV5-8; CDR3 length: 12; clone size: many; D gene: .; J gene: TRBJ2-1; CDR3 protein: CASSLATLEQFF
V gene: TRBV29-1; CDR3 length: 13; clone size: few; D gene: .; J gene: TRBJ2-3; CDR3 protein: CSVVRVGADTQYF
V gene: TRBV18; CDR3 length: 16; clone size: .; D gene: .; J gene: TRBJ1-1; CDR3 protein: CASSPRSGPRGTEAFF
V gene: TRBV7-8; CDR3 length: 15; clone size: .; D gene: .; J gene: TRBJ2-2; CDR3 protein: CASSLHLSFAGELFF
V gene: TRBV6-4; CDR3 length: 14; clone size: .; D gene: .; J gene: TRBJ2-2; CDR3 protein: CASSGAAGAGELFF
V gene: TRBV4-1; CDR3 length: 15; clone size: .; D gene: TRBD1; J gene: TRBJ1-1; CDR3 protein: CASSPAQGGGTEAFF
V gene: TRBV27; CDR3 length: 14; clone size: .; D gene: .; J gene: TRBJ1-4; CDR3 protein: CASSFSGAGEKLFF
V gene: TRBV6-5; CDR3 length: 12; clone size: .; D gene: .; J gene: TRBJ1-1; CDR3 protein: CASWEGWAEAFF
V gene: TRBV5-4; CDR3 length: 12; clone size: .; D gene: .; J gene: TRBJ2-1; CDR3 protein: CASEGAGDEQFF
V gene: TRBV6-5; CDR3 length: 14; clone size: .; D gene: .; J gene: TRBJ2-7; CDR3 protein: CAISQGLSSYEQYF
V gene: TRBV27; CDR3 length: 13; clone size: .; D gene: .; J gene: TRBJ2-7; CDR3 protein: CASSLGRTYEQYF
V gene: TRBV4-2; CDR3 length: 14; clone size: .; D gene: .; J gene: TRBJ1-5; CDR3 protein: CASSQDFRGQPQHF
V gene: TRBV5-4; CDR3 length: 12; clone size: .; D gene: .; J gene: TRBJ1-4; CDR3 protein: CASSSRNEKLFF
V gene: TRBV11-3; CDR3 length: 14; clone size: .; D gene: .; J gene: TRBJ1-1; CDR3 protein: CASSPSVWGAEAFF
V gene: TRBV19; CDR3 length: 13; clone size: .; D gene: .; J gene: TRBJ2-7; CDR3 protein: CASSDPQLNEQYF
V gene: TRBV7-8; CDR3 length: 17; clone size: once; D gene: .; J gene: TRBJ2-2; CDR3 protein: CASSLARFVVLTGELFF
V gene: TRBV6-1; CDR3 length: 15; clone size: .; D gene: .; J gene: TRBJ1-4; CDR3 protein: CASSEPPATNEKLFF
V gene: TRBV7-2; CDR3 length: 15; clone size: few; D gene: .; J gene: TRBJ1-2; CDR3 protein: CASRRGSGIHYGYTF
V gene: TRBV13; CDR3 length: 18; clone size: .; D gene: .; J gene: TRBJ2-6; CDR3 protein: CASSLGLGQHSGANVLTF
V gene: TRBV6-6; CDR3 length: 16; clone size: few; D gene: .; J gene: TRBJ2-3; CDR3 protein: CASSYAAGRDPDTQYF
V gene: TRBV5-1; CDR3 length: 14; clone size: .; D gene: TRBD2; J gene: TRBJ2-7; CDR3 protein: CASSFSGSYERQYF
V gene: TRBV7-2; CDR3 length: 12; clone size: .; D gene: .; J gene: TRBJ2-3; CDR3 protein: CASSPFTDTQYF
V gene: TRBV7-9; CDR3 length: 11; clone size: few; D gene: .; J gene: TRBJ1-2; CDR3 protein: CASSLVQGGTF
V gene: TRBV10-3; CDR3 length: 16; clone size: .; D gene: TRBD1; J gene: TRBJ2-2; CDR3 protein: CAIRPGQGANTGELFF
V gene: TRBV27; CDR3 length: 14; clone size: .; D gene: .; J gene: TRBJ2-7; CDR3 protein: CASRPGPLAGEQYF
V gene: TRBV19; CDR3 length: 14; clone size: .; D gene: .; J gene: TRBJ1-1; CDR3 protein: CASSMDTGITEAFF
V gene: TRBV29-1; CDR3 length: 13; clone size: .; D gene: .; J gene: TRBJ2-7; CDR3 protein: CSGQRGVLDEQYF
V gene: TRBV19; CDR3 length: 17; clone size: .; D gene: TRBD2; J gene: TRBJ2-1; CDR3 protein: CASSATRTSRTYNEQFF
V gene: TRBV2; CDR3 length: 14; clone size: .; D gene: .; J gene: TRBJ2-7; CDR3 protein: CASSDPVLSYEQYF
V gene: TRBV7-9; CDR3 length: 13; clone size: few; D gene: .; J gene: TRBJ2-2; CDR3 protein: CASSSSATGELFF
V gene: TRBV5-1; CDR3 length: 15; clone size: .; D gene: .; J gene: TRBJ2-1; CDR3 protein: CASSQGRDEYNEQFF
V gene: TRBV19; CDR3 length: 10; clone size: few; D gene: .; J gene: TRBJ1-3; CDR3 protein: CASHGNTIYF
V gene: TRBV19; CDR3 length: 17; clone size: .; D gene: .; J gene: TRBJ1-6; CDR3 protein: CASSRGMGQARDSPLHF
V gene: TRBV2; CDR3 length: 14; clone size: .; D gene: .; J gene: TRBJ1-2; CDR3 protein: CASSLPMKDYGYTF
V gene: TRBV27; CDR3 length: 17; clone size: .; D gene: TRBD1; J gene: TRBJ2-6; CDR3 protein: CASSSGTGLSGANVLTF
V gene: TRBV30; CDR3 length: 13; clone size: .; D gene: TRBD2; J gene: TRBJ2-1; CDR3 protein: CAWSTLAGGGTFF
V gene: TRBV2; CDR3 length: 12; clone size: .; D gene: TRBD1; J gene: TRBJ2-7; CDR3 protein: CATGQGVYEQYF
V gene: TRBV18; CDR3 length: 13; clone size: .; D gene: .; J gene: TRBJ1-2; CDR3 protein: CASSPPPRGGYTF
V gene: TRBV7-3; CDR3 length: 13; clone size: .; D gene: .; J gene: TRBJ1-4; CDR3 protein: CASSTLGGEKLFF
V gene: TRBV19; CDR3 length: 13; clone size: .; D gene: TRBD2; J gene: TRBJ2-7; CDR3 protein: CATSSSGRYEQYF
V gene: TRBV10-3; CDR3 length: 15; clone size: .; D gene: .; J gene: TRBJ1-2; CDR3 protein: CAISGGRALTYGYTF
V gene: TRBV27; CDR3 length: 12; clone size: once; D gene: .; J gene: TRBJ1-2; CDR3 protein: CASRDSPYGYTF
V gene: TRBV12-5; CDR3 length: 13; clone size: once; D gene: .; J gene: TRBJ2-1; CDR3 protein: CASTGSSYNEQFF
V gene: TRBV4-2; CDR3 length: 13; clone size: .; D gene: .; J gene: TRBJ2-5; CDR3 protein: CASSQMGSETQYF
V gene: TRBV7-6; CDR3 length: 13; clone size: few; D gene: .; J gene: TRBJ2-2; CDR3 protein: CASRQGGSGELFF
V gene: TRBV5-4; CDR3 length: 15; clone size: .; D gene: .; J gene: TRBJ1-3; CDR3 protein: CASSLGTGSRNTIYF
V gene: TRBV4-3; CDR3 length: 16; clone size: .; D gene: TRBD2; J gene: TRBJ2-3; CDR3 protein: CASSQDPLAVRGTQYF
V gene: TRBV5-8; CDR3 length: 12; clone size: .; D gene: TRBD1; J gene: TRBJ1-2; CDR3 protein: CASSFRDRGYTF
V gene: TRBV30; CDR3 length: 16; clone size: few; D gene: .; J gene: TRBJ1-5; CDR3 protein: CAWSGRGGTSNQPQHF